The entry below describes one TCR beta chain. This record comes from a study of blood T cell repertoires in COVID-19. On the study more broadly: The United States, Italy and Spain provided the acute and convalescent COVID-19 samples.

In the source study's methods: Nucleated cell counts were estimated from reference gene primer amplification. Using immunoSEQ multiplex PCR, the repertoire was profiled, and TCRdb retains in-frame clones only, with some absent. V, J and clone size were drawn from that table, and D and trimming were deduced from the DNA. This sample has around 160,000 clones, with about 88% found just once. This CDR3 spans 14 amino acids. V was pared by 6 bases and J by 4 bases, with 8 bases of the junction left unmatched. Germline V gene lookup returns CDR1 SQVTM and CDR2 ANQGSEA. This sequence joins TRBV29-1 and TRBJ1-2; 10 positions agree with TRBD1. Sequencing was done on a sample of peripheral blood. The sequence came from a human donor in a cohort sampled during active COVID-19. The CDR3 DNA reads TGCAGCGTCAGACGACAGGGGGCGATCTATGGCTACACCTTC. Protein sequence: CSVRRQGAIYGYTF.